This TCR beta chain was observed in a study of blood T cells in healthy people across ages. With a J-beta primer mix and a sample-barcoded 5' primer, a second PCR ran about 6 to 11 cycles. One entry per CDR3 protein results from TCRdb running MiXCR on the 5' RACE reads. The table lists 1,500,000 or so distinct CDR3 sequences, approximately 63% of them singletons, with over 6.5% in the top ten. As regards this clonotype: Its specificity is not known.

General study points: Versus aged donors, long-lived donors had higher diversity and more naive CD4+ cells.

The source material was blood. The origin of this receptor is a man aged 18 to 35 in good health.

CDR3 in amino acids: CASSPGSGKVYEQYF. CDR3 nucleotide sequence: TGTGCCAGCAGCCCTGGGTCGGGAAAGGTTTACGAGCAGTACTTC. The V and J genes are TRBV7-9 and TRBJ2-7; D is perhaps TRBD2 (5 bases). The CDR3 is made up of 15 amino acids. CDR1 and CDR2 (germline): SEHNR, FQNEAQ (reference sequence). The germline V and J ends were trimmed by 5 bases and 4 bases, with 18 bases remaining between them.